This TCR beta chain was retrieved from a study of blood T cell repertoires in COVID-19. About the research overall: Acute and convalescent COVID-19 specimens originated in the United States, Italy and Spain.

Germline CDR1 SQVTM, CDR2 ANQGSEA. The CDR3 is made up of 15 amino acids. Original analysis: Estimation of nucleated cell counts relied on the amplification of reference gene primers. TCRdb keeps only in-frame clones here, not all; method: immunoSEQ multiplex PCR. V and J calls and clone size are given by that table; D and trimming were obtained from the DNA. The sample yields roughly 250,000 clones, around 87% seen once. To note about this clone: One end of the junction does not line up with germline, which may come from a read error.

This rearrangement joins TRBV29-1 to TRBJ2-1, with D perhaps matching TRBD2 (6 bases). The sample comprised peripheral blood. The sequence was obtained from a man aged 55 to 70 who had recovered from COVID-19. CDR3 sequence: CSVEGTGQAINEQFF. In DNA form, the CDR3 reads TGCAGCGTGGAAGGGACTGGGCAGGCGATCAATGAGCAGTTCTTC.